This T cell receptor (beta chain) stems from a study of cytomegalovirus exposure and HLA in healthy donors. Germline V CDR1 and CDR2: MNHNS, SASEGT. Trimming took 10 bases from V and 2 from J, leaving 15 bases between them. The CDR3 consists of 14 residues. Researchers ran the PCR with 60 Vbeta and 13 Jbeta primers. This table comes from immunoSEQ multiplex PCR, and its TCRdb copy is limited to in-frame clones, with some not included. The sample shows 200,000 or so clones, roughly 80% of them seen only once. Sequencing used PBMCs. The sequence came from a woman in her 50s in good health and CMV-seropositive. This chain uses TRBV6-1 with TRBJ1-3, with D perhaps matching TRBD1 (5 bases). For the CDR3, the DNA is TGTGCCATCTCAACCGGGGGGACTGGAAACACCATATATTTT. Translation gives CAISTGGTGNTIYF.